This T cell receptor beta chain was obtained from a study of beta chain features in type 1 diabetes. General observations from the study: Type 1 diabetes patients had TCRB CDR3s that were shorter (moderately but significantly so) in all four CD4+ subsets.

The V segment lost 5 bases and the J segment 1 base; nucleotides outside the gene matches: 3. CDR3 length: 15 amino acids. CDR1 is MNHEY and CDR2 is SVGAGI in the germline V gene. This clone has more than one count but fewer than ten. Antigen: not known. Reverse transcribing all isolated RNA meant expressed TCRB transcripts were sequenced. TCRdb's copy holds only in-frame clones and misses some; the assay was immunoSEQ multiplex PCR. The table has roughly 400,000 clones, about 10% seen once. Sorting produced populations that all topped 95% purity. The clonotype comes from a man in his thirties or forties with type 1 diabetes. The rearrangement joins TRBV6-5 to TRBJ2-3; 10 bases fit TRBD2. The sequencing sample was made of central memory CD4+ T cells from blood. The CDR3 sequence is CASSNLAGGTDTQYF. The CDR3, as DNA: TGTGCCAGCAGTAACCTAGCGGGAGGCACAGATACGCAGTATTTT.